The following is a TCR beta chain sequence with its context. Profiling relied on immunoSEQ multiplex PCR, and the TCRdb table lists in-frame clones only, not all of them. This table holds about 85,000 clones, roughly 82% found once. These data belong to a study of T cell clones after liver transplantation. The germline V gene has CDR1 SGHDN and CDR2 FVKESK. CDR3 length equals 16 residues. The ends were cut back, 4 bases at V and 5 bases at J, with 18 bases in the middle. The sequence was collected from a human patient who received a liver transplant. Certain T cells may be donor cells from the graft. This rearrangement joins TRBV14 to TRBJ2-4; tentative D call: TRBD1 (6 bases). The sequencing used CD4+ T cells from blood, collected 46 months after liver transplant. The CDR3 nucleotides read TGTGCCAGCAGCCCCTATTACAGGGCGGGCGAAAACATTCAGTACTTC. It codes for CASSPYYRAGENIQYF.